Listed here are 10 T cell receptor beta chains from one sample, sequenced in a study of blood T cell repertoires in COVID-19. The data were produced by immunoSEQ multiplex PCR, yet TCRdb's version contains in-frame clones alone and is incomplete. The sample includes under 500,000 clones, approximately 92% of them seen just once. The sequenced sample was PBMCs or T cells enriched from blood (not recorded which). Receptors originate from a young man who had recovered from COVID-19.

V and J are TRBV10-1 and TRBJ1-4; TRBD1 agrees at 8 bases. Germline V gives CDR1 WNHNN, CDR2 SYGVQD (reference sequence). Trimming removed 7 bases from V and 0 bases from J; junction bases left unmatched: 4. The CDR3 has 15 residues. The CDR3 nucleotides read TGCGCCAGCACCACGGGACAGGCAACTAATGAAAAACTGTTTTTT. It specifies CASTTGQATNEKLFF.

With regard to this clone: Other nucleotide sequences in the sample specify the same CDR3. This sequence joins TRBV7-9 and TRBJ1-1, with a possible D match to TRBD1 (6 bases). Trimming took off 3 bases at V and 5 bases at J, with 10 bases between the two ends. CDR1 and CDR2 from the germline V gene are SEHNR and FQNEAQ (reference sequence). The CDR3 length is 13 residues. CDR3 region: CASSFDRWTEAFF. CDR3 DNA sequence: TGTGCCAGCAGCTTCGACAGGTGGACTGAAGCTTTCTTT.

This clone has a single count. This chain joins TRBV10-2 and TRBJ1-2, with 9 bases aligning to TRBD1. V shed 4 bases and J 4 bases; nucleotides not matched to a gene: 7. Looked up from germline, CDR1 is WSHSY and CDR2 is SAAADI. The CDR3 runs 15 residues. The CDR3 here is CASSVGTGRGYGYTF. The CDR3 DNA is TGCGCCAGCAGTGTCGGGACAGGGCGGGGCTATGGCTACACCTTC.

A single count supports this clone. Other DNA sequences from this sample encode an identical CDR3 as well. The rearrangement links TRBV28 to TRBJ1-2; D is unresolved. V was trimmed by 6 bases and J by 4 bases, leaving 12 bases between them. CDR1 and CDR2 from the germline V gene are MDHEN and SYDVKM. This CDR3 is 13 amino acids long. The CDR3 spells CASSPGGPYGYTF. The CDR3 bases are TGTGCCAGCAGCCCCGGAGGGCCCTATGGCTACACCTTC.

The V call is TRBV7-9, the J call TRBJ1-1; possible D gene TRBD1, 6 bases. Germline V lookup: CDR1 SEHNR, CDR2 FQNEAQ (reference sequence). Trimming stripped 1 base from V and 0 bases from J, with 9 bases between. The CDR3 runs 15 residues. CDR3 DNA sequence: TGTGCCAGCAGCTTAGAACAGGGCATGAACACTGAAGCTTTCTTT. Translation: CASSLEQGMNTEAFF.

The chain has TRBV6-5 and TRBJ1-1; maybe TRBD1 (5 bases). Trimming left V 6 bases short and J 8 bases short, with 16 bases between. Per the germline V gene, CDR1 is MNHEY and CDR2 is SVGAGI. This CDR3 is built from 13 residues. CDR3 coding DNA: TGTGCCAGCAGCAACCCCGGGACTTCCGAAGCTTTCTTT. Encoded protein: CASSNPGTSEAFF.

The chain combines TRBV27 with TRBJ2-1; 8 nucleotides agree with TRBD2. CDR1 is MNHEY, CDR2 SMNVEV, per germline (reference sequence). V shed 6 bases, J shed 0 bases, and the junction held 16 bases outside the gene matches. CDR3 length: 19 amino acids. CDR3 protein: CASRPRGLEVPSSYNEQFF. CDR3 nucleotide sequence: TGTGCCAGCAGGCCCAGGGGACTAGAGGTCCCTAGCTCCTACAATGAGCAGTTCTTC.

The V gene is TRBV20-1, the J gene TRBJ1-1; D not certain. Germline lookup yields CDR1 DFQATT and CDR2 SNEGSKA (reference sequence). V was clipped by 8 bases and J by 0 bases, with 7 bases between them. This CDR3 is 11 amino acids long. The CDR3 DNA sequence: TGCAGTTTCAAATTGAACACTGAAGCTTTCTTT. This encodes CSFKLNTEAFF.

The genes are TRBV5-1 and TRBJ2-3; TRBD2 matches at 10 bases. The V segment lost 7 bases and the J segment 5 bases; nucleotides outside the gene matches: 10. The CDR3 runs to 15 residues. The V gene's germline CDR1 is SGHRS and CDR2 YFSETQ. For the CDR3, the DNA is TGCGCCAGCTATCAAATAGCGGGAGGAATAGATACGCAGTATTTT. Translated, it gives CASYQIAGGIDTQYF.

In its sample, this clone was seen a few times. The chain combines TRBV4-1 with TRBJ2-1; 11 nucleotides line up with TRBD2. V gave up 2 bases and J gave up 5 bases; unmatched junction bases: 11. Germline-derived CDR1 and CDR2 are MGHRA and YSYEKL. CDR3 size: 18 residues. Here the CDR3 DNA reads TGCGCCAGCAGCCAACCCCTCTTAGCGGGAGGGCCTGACAATGAGCAGTTCTTC. This codes for CASSQPLLAGGPDNEQFF.